The next 22 T cell receptor beta chains were all read from a single sample in a study of T cells expressing NK-cell markers. After re-calling the 5' RACE reads, TCRdb lists one entry per CDR3 protein, DNA absent. In all, the sample yields about 260,000 distinct CDR3 sequences. Sequences were obtained from blood T cells: a sorted CD56 or NKG2C T cell subset, CD4+ or CD8+ T cells, or bulk PBMC T cells (not recorded which). All receptors derive from a man between 18 and 35 years old in good health.

The chain uses TRBV3-1 and TRBJ2-5; the D call of TRBD2 rests on TCRdb alone, since no DNA is present to check it. The CDR3 consists of 15 residues. The germline CDR1 and CDR2 sequences are LGHDT and YNNKEL (reference sequence). The CDR3 sequence is CASSPRSNKDETQYF.

The chain joins TRBV5-1 to TRBJ2-4; without DNA, the TCRdb call of TRBD1 cannot be checked. The CDR3 sequence is 19 residues long. Germline V gene data show CDR1 as SGHRS and CDR2 as YFSETQ. The CDR3 region is CASSLGDRVPFVAKNIQYF.

The CDR3 loop reads CSARGPGRVDQPQHF. The genes are TRBV20-1 and TRBJ1-5; the D gene TCRdb calls, TRBD1, cannot be checked with no DNA. Looked up from germline, CDR1 is DFQATT and CDR2 is SNEGSKA (reference sequence). CDR3 length: 15 amino acids.

V usage is TRBV30 and J usage is TRBJ1-5. Per the germline V gene, CDR1 is GTSNPN and CDR2 is SVGIG (reference sequence). This CDR3 has 13 residues. CDR3 residues: CAWSRGPNQPQHF.

This rearrangement joins TRBV5-4 to TRBJ2-3; no DNA is available, so the TRBD1 call from TCRdb remains unchecked. CDR1 is SGHNT and CDR2 is YYREEE in the germline V gene (reference sequence). The CDR3 loop spans 15 amino acids. The CDR3 here is CASSFRGSNTDTQYF.

This chain connects TRBV5-1 to TRBJ2-1; the TRBD1 assignment by TCRdb is unverifiable without DNA. The V gene's germline CDR1 is SGHRS and CDR2 YFSETQ. The CDR3 runs 14 residues. The CDR3 here is CASSPGQGSNEQFF.

This sequence joins TRBV6-2 or TRBV6-3 and TRBJ1-2; TCRdb returns TRBD1, unconfirmable since there is no DNA. Germline CDR1 MNHEY, CDR2 SVGEGT. This CDR3 has 13 residues. CDR3 region: CASSSGTGSGYTF.

The gene calls are TRBV4-1 and TRBJ2-1. The CDR3 contains 16 residues. CDR1 is MGHRA and CDR2 is YSYEKL in the germline V gene. The CDR3: CASSQDPASGRDEQFF.

The V and J genes are TRBV7-3 and TRBJ2-2; TCRdb's assignment of TRBD2 cannot be checked, as there is no DNA. The germline V gene encodes CDR1 SGHTA and CDR2 FQGTGA. The length of the CDR3 is 13 residues. CDR3 sequence reads: CASSPAGPGELFF.

This chain connects TRBV4-3 to TRBJ2-1. The CDR3 extends over 16 amino acids. CDR1 LGHNA and CDR2 YSLEER come from the germline V gene. CDR3 residues: CASSQEWVGTYNEQFF.

This chain links TRBV10-3 with TRBJ1-5. The CDR3 is 15 residues long. Germline V gene lookup returns CDR1 ENHRY and CDR2 SYGVKD. Here the CDR3 reads CAISPYRDHEQPQHF.

The V call is TRBV7-3, the J call TRBJ2-7; TCRdb selects TRBD2, and the lack of DNA leaves this call unchecked. There are 14 residues in the CDR3. Germline V gene lookup returns CDR1 SGHTA and CDR2 FQGTGA. This CDR3 is CASSLVAGTHEQYF. Supplemented by reference TRBV7-3 and TRBJ2-7, the full variable domain reads GAGVSQTPSNKVTEKGKYVELRCDPISGHTALYWYRQSLGQGPEFLIYFQGTGAADDSGLPNDRFFAVRPEGSVSTLKIQRTERGDSAVYLCASSLVAGTHEQYFGPGTRLTVT.

The V gene is TRBV11-3, the J gene TRBJ1-1; TCRdb gives TRBD1 as the D gene, but with no DNA this cannot be confirmed. Germline lookup yields CDR1 SGHNT and CDR2 YENEEA. This CDR3 contains 13 residues. This chain's CDR3 is CASSDRDSTEAFF.

The chain combines TRBV4-2 with TRBJ2-1; TCRdb proposes TRBD2, but this gene call is untestable without DNA. The germline gives CDR1 LGHNA, CDR2 YNFKEQ. The CDR3 covers 15 residues. This chain's CDR3 is CASSPLAGPYNEQFF.

The gene calls are TRBV29-1 and TRBJ2-1. The CDR3 covers 13 residues. CDR1 SQVTM and CDR2 ANQGSEA come from the germline V gene. CDR3 protein: CSVKQRSYNEQFF.

The V call is TRBV5-1, the J call TRBJ1-1. The CDR3 sequence is 16 residues long. The germline V gene has CDR1 SGHRS and CDR2 YFSETQ. Here the CDR3 reads CASRGGTGIMNTEAFF.

V and J are TRBV12-3 or TRBV12-4 and TRBJ2-3; TCRdb picks TRBD2, but there is no DNA to check that call. The CDR3 sequence is 17 residues long. CDR3 region: CASSLYGLASLTDTQYF.

The V call is TRBV6-2 or TRBV6-3, the J call TRBJ2-2; TCRdb indicates TRBD2, and absent DNA this call remains unverified. The germline V gene encodes CDR1 MNHEY and CDR2 SVGEGT. This CDR3 has 15 amino acids. The CDR3 spells CASSSGTSRAGELFF.

This chain's CDR3 is CASGKGHKNIQYF. This chain joins TRBV7-2 and TRBJ2-4; no DNA is available, so the TRBD1 call from TCRdb remains unchecked. Looked up from germline, CDR1 is SGHTA and CDR2 is FQGNSA. The CDR3 length is 13 residues.

The CDR3 loop reads CASVPGLGNSYEQYF. The V gene is TRBV10-3, the J gene TRBJ2-7; there is no DNA to check the TCRdb D call of TRBD2. This CDR3 region has 15 residues. Germline V gene sequence: CDR1 ENHRY, CDR2 SYGVKD.

V usage is TRBV5-1 and J usage is TRBJ2-7; TCRdb names TRBD1, which stays unverified in the absence of DNA. This CDR3 region has 16 residues. Germline CDR1 and CDR2: SGHRS and YFSETQ. The chain's CDR3 is CASSLRSGTHSYEQYF.

V usage is TRBV24-1 and J usage is TRBJ2-6; without DNA, the TCRdb call of TRBD1 cannot be checked. CDR1 is KGHDR and CDR2 is SFDVKD in the germline V gene. The CDR3 loop spans 17 amino acids. The CDR3 spells CATSGLQDNAGANVLTF.